This passage covers 21 T cell receptor beta chains from one sample sequenced in a study of T cells in tumors after PD-1 blockade. Sequencing used immunoSEQ multiplex PCR; TCRdb keeps in-frame clones, though not all of them. This table holds approximately 11,000 clones, 50% to 80% found once. The input for sequencing was tumor tissue, taken after anti-PD-1 treatment. The source of these receptors is a human donor with basal cell carcinoma.

This chain links TRBV10-3 with TRBJ2-1, with a weak D call TRBD1 (6 bases). There are 11 residues in the CDR3. Germline CDR1 is ENHRY and CDR2 is SYGVKD. V was trimmed by 8 bases and J by 9 bases, leaving 11 bases between them. The CDR3, as DNA: TGTGCCATCCTCCAAGGGGGTGAGCAGTTCTTC. Its protein is CAILQGGEQFF.

V is TRBV7-8 and J is TRBJ2-1; TRBD2 matches at 7 bases. Per the germline V gene, CDR1 is SGHVS and CDR2 is FQNEAQ. The V and J ends lost 4 bases and 3 bases, in that order; junction bases with no gene match: 18. This CDR3 region has 19 residues. CDR3 protein: CASSSRGVARVLVYNEQFF. CDR3 DNA: TGTGCCAGCAGCTCCCGGGGGGTAGCCAGAGTTCTAGTCTACAATGAGCAGTTCTTC. Together with reference TRBV7-8 and TRBJ2-1, the CDR3 gives the full variable domain: GAGVSQSPRYKVAKRGQDVALRCDPISGHVSLFWYQQALGQGPEFLTYFQNEAQLDKSGLPSDRFFAERPEGSVSTLKIQRTQQEDSAVYLCASSSRGVARVLVYNEQFFGPGTRLTVL.

This clone has a handful of counts. The chain employs TRBV5-1 and TRBJ1-3; D not certain. V shed 4 bases and J shed 3 bases, with 8 bases lying between them. The CDR3 has 13 residues. Germline V lookup: CDR1 SGHRS, CDR2 YFSETQ. The CDR3 loop is CASSPSIGNTIYF. The CDR3 region has the DNA TGCGCCAGCAGCCCCTCCATTGGAAACACCATATATTTT.

This clone has just a few counts. The chain employs TRBV5-1 and TRBJ2-1; D may be TRBD1 (6 bases). Germline V lookup: CDR1 SGHRS, CDR2 YFSETQ. V was pared by 4 bases and J by 7 bases, with 15 bases between. The CDR3 is 14 amino acids. CDR3 in DNA: TGCGCCAGCAGCGTGGGGAACAGGGATAATGAGCAGTTCTTC. This sequence encodes CASSVGNRDNEQFF.

The chain links TRBV15 to TRBJ2-1, with 11 bases matching TRBD2. J was trimmed by 4 bases and V by 5 bases; bases with no gene match: 4. CDR3 size: 15 residues. The germline V gene has CDR1 LNHNV and CDR2 YYDKDF (reference sequence). CDR3 loop: CATSGGTSGYNEQFF. The CDR3 DNA reads as TGTGCCACCAGCGGCGGGACTAGCGGATACAATGAGCAGTTCTTC.

This clone was seen a handful of times. This rearrangement joins TRBV24-1 to TRBJ1-4, with D hard to call. V was cut by 3 bases and J by 7 bases, with 20 bases left in between. The CDR3 length is 17 residues. Germline V gives CDR1 KGHDR, CDR2 SFDVKD. The DNA for the CDR3 is TGTGCCACCAGTGATCCGACCTGGGGAAACGGACGTGAAAAACTGTTTTTT. Its translation: CATSDPTWGNGREKLFF.

The gene calls are TRBV7-2 and TRBJ2-1, with 9 nucleotides matching TRBD2. The germline CDR1 and CDR2 sequences are SGHTA and FQGNSA. Trimming took 4 bases from V and 9 from J; bases not matched to a gene: 7. There are 14 residues in the CDR3. The CDR3 nucleotides are TGTGCCAGCAGCTCCCGTAGCGGGAGCGGTGAGCAGTTCTTC. Residues: CASSSRSGSGEQFF.

This chain connects TRBV7-2 to TRBJ1-1; 9 nucleotides align to TRBD1. The germline CDR1 and CDR2 sequences are SGHTA and FQGNSA. V lost 1 base to trimming and J lost 5 bases; unmatched junction nucleotides: 5. The CDR3 is 15 amino acids. The CDR3 loop reads CASSLVGTGQTEAFF. In DNA, the CDR3 is TGTGCCAGCAGCTTAGTCGGGACAGGGCAAACTGAAGCTTTCTTT.

The rearrangement uses TRBV6-5 and TRBJ2-2; 11 positions agree with TRBD1. The germline CDR1 and CDR2 sequences are MNHEY and SVGAGI. V dropped 8 bases and J dropped 6; count of bases not matched to a gene: 2. The CDR3 covers 13 residues. For the CDR3, the DNA is TGTGCCAGCGGGACAGGGGGTTCCGGGGAGCTGTTTTTT. Translated, it gives CASGTGGSGELFF.

By share, this clone ranks as medium-sized. The gene calls are TRBV12-3 or TRBV12-4 and TRBJ1-2; no reliable D call. The CDR3 length is 12 residues. Deletions cut 5 bases from V and 8 bases from J, with 12 bases between. CDR3 amino acids: CASSRQGYGYTF. Here the CDR3 DNA reads TGTGCCAGCAGTCGACAAGGGTACGGCTACACCTTC.

V and J are TRBV12-3 or TRBV12-4 and TRBJ2-2, with D hard to call. V lost 7 bases and J lost 12, with 15 bases in between. The CDR3 consists of 12 residues. CDR3 protein: CASTLLLGQLFF. CDR3 bases: TGTGCCAGCACCCTTTTACTCGGCCAGCTGTTTTTT.

This clone was observed once. This sequence joins TRBV6-2 or TRBV6-3 and TRBJ2-1; either TRBD1 or TRBD2 may supply D (5 bases each). Trimming left V 6 bases short and J 0 bases short, with 18 bases between. There are 17 residues in the CDR3. Germline values: CDR1 MNHEY, CDR2 SVGEGT. CDR3 sequence reads: CASSWDGDLSSYNEQFF. Here the CDR3 DNA reads TGTGCCAGCAGCTGGGACGGAGACTTGAGCTCCTACAATGAGCAGTTCTTC.

The gene calls are TRBV6-1 and TRBJ2-3, with 7 bases lining up with TRBD2. Germline values: CDR1 MNHNS, CDR2 SASEGT. The trim removed 2 bases at V and 1 base at J, leaving 3 bases unmatched. The CDR3 is made up of 15 amino acids. The CDR3 sequence: CASSELRGGTDTQYF. In DNA form, the CDR3 reads TGTGCCAGCAGTGAACTCCGGGGGGGCACAGATACGCAGTATTTT.

V gene TRBV12-3 or TRBV12-4 combines with J gene TRBJ2-7; the D gene is possibly TRBD2 (6 bases). The V gene lost 3 bases and the J gene lost 5 bases, with 11 bases spanning the gap. The CDR3 has 13 amino acids. CDR3 DNA: TGTGCCAGCAGTTTCGGGGGTACCGACGAGCAGTACTTC. Protein: CASSFGGTDEQYF.

This chain joins TRBV6-6 and TRBJ2-7; D possibly corresponds to TRBD2 (6 bases). This CDR3 has 14 residues. V lost 9 bases and J 4 bases, leaving 19 bases between the germline ends. CDR1 is MNHNY and CDR2 is SVGAGI in the germline V gene (reference sequence). The CDR3 DNA reads TGTGCCAGTGGTTGGGGGGAGATCAGGTACGAGCAGTACTTC. Its protein product is CASGWGEIRYEQYF.

On this clone: The junction and the germline gene differ at one end; a read error may be behind it. The rearrangement joins TRBV6-2 or TRBV6-3 to TRBJ2-4; D assignment may be TRBD1 or TRBD2 (5 bases each). CDR3 length: 12 amino acids. Germline lookup yields CDR1 MNHEY and CDR2 SVGEGT. The CDR3 region is CASSLLGTNPHF. The CDR3 coding sequence is TGTGCCAGCAGCCTTCTCGGGACGAACCCCCACTTC.

The chain is built from TRBV24-1 and TRBJ2-3, with TRBD2 identical over 8 bases. This CDR3 has 17 amino acids. Germline CDR1 and CDR2: KGHDR and SFDVKD. V gave up 4 bases and J gave up 10 bases; unmatched junction bases: 18. The DNA for the CDR3 is TGTGCCACCAGTGACAATGTCCCGGGACTAGATCGACAGCCGCAGTATTTT. Its protein product is CATSDNVPGLDRQPQYF.

The rearrangement links TRBV19 to TRBJ2-3; D is unclear. The CDR3 covers 13 residues. V was pared by 1 base and J by 1 base, with 3 bases between. Germline loops: CDR1 LNHDA, CDR2 SQIVND (reference sequence). CDR3 in DNA: TGTGCCAGTAGTATAGTACGCACAGATACGCAGTATTTT. This sequence encodes CASSIVRTDTQYF.

The rearrangement links TRBV19 to TRBJ2-5, with D hard to call. The germline CDR1 and CDR2 sequences are LNHDA and SQIVND (reference sequence). The V end was cut by 6 bases, the J end by 1 base, with 9 bases between. The CDR3 covers 13 residues. The CDR3 sequence is CASSLPPQETQYF. CDR3 coding DNA: TGTGCCAGTAGCCTCCCCCCCCAAGAGACCCAGTACTTC.

In this sample, this clone turned up once. V usage is TRBV28 and J usage is TRBJ2-7; D gene ambiguous. The germline V gene has CDR1 MDHEN and CDR2 SYDVKM. The CDR3 runs 14 residues. V shed 3 bases and J shed 2 bases, with 11 bases lying between them. CDR3 amino acids: CASSLGGQAYEQYF. For the CDR3, the DNA is TGTGCCAGCAGTTTGGGCGGCCAGGCCTACGAGCAGTACTTC.

The chain joins TRBV7-2 to TRBJ2-2, with D possibly being TRBD1 (6 bases). The germline gives CDR1 SGHTA, CDR2 FQGNSA. The CDR3 is 13 residues long. V was trimmed by 2 bases and J by 5 bases, leaving 6 bases between them. CDR3 amino acids: CASSLRGTGELFF. In nucleotides, the CDR3 is TGTGCCAGCAGCTTAAGGGGGACCGGGGAGCTGTTTTTT.